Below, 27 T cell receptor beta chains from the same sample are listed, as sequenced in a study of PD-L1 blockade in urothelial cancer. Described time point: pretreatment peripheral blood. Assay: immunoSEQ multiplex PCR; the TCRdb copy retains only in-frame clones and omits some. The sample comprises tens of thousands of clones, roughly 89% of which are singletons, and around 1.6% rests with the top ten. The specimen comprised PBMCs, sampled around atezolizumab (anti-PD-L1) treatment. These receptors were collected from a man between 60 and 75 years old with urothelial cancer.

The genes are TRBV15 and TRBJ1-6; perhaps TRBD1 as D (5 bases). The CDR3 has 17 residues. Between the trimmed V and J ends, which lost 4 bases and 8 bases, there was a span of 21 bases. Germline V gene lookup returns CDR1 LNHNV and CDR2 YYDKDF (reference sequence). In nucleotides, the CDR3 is TGTGCCACCAGCACCTTGGCGCCGACAGTAGCACATTCACCCCTCCACTTT. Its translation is CATSTLAPTVAHSPLHF.

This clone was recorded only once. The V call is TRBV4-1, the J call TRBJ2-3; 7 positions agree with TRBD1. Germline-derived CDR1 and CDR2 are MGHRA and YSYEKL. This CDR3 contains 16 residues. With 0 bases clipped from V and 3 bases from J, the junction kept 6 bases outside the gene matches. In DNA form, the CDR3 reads TGCGCCAGCAGCCAAGATAACAGGGGTGGGACAGATACGCAGTATTTT. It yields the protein CASSQDNRGGTDTQYF.

CDR3: CASSLGRADEKLFF. The CDR3 bases are TGCGCCAGCAGCTTGGGGAGGGCTGATGAAAAACTGTTTTTT. The chain employs TRBV5-1 and TRBJ1-4; D is unclear. CDR3 size: 14 residues. Germline assignment: CDR1 SGHRS and CDR2 YFSETQ. V was pared by 0 bases and J by 6 bases, with 9 bases between.

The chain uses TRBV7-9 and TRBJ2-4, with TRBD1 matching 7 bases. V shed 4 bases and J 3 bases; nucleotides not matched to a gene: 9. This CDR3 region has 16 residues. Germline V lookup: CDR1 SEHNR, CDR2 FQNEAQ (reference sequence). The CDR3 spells CASSSPSTGDKNIQYF. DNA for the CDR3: TGTGCCAGCAGCTCCCCCTCCACAGGGGACAAAAACATTCAGTACTTC.

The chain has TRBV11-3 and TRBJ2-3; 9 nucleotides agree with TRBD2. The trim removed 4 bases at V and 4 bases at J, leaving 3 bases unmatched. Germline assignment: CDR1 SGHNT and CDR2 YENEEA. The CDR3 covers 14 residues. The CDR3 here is CASSWGLAADTQYF. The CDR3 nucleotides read TGTGCCAGCAGCTGGGGACTAGCCGCAGATACGCAGTATTTT.

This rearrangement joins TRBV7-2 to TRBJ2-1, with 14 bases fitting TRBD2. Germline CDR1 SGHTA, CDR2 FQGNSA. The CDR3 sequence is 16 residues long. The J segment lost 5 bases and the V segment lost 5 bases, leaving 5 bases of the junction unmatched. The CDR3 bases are TGTGCCAGCAGCCCGACTAGCGGGGGGGCCGACAATGAGCAGTTCTTC. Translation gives CASSPTSGGADNEQFF.

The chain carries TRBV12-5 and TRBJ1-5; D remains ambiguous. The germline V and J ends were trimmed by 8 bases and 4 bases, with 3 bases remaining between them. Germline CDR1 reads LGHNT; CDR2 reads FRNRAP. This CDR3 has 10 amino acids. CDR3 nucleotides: TGTGCTAGTCTGAATCAGCCCCAGCATTTT. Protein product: CASLNQPQHF.

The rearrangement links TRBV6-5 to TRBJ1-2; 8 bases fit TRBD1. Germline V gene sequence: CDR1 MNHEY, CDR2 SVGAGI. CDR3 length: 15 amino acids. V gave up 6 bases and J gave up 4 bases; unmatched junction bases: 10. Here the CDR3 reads CASRKATGATYGYTF. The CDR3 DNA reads TGTGCCAGCAGGAAAGCGACAGGGGCTACCTATGGCTACACCTTC.

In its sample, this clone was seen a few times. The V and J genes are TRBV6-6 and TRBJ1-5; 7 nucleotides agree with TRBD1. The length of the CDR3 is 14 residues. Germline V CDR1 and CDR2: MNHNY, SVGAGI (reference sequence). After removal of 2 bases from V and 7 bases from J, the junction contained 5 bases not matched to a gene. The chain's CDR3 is CASSYLEGAQPQHF. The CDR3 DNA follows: TGTGCCAGCAGTTACCTTGAGGGGGCCCAGCCCCAGCATTTT.

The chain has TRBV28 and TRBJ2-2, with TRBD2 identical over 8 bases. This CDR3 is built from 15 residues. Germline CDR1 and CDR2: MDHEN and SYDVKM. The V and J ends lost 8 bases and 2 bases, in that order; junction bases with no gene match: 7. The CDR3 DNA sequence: TGTGCCAGCGGATCGGGGGGGGGAAACACCGGGGAGCTGTTTTTT. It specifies CASGSGGGNTGELFF.

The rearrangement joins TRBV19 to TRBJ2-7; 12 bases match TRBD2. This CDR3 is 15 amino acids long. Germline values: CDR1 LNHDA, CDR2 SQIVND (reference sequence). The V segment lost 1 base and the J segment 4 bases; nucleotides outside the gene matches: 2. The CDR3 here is CASSIGGLAGYEQYF. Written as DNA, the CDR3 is TGTGCCAGTAGTATAGGTGGACTAGCGGGATACGAGCAGTACTTC.

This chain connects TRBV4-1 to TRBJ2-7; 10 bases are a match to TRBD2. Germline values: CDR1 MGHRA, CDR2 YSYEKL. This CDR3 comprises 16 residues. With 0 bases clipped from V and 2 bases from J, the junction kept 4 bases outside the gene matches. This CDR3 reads CASSQDPSGSTYEQYF. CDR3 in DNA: TGCGCCAGCAGCCAAGATCCTAGCGGGAGCACCTACGAGCAGTACTTC.

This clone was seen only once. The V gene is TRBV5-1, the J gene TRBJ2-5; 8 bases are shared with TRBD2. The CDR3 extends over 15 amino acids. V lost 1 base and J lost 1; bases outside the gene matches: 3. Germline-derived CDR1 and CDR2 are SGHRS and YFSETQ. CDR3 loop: CASSLSGGFQETQYF. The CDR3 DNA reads TGCGCCAGCAGCTTGTCGGGGGGGTTCCAAGAGACCCAGTACTTC.

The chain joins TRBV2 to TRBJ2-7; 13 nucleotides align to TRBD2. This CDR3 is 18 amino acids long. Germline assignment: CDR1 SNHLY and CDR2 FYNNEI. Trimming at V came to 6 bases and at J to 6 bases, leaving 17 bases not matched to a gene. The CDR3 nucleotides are TGTGCCAGCAGAGGAACCCCCGGACTAGCGGGAGTGTTAGGCGAGCAGTACTTC. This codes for CASRGTPGLAGVLGEQYF.

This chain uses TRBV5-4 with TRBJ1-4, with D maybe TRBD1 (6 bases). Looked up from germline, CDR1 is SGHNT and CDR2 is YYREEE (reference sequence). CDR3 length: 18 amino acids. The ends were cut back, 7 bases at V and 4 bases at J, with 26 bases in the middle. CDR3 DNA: TGTGCCAGCTCAAAAGGGGGATCAACGAAAAGTATTAATGAAAAACTGTTTTTT. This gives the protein CASSKGGSTKSINEKLFF.

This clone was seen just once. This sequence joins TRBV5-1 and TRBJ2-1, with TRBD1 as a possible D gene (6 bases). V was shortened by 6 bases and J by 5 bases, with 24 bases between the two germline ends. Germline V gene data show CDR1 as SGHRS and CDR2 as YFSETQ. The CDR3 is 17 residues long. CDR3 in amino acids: CASTDRRRLTEDNEQFF. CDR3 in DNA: TGCGCCAGCACAGACAGGCGGCGGCTTACGGAGGACAATGAGCAGTTCTTC. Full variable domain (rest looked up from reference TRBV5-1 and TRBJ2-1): KAGVTQTPRYLIKTRGQQVTLSCSPISGHRSVSWYQQTPGQGLQFLFEYFSETQRNKGNFPGRFSGRQFSNSRSEMNVSTLELGDSALYLCASTDRRRLTEDNEQFFGPGTRLTVL.

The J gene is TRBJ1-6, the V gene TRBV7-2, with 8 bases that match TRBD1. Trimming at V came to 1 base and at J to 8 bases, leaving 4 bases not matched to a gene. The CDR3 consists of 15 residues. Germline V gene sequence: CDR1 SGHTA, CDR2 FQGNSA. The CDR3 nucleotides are TGTGCCAGCAGCTTAGTGGCGACAGGGGATTCACCCCTCCACTTT. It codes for CASSLVATGDSPLHF.

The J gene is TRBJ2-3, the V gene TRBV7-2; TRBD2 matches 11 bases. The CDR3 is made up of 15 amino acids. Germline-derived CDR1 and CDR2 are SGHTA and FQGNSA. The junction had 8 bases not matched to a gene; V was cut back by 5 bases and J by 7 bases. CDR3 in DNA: TGTGCCAGCAGCCGTAGCGGGGGGGCACATCATACGCAGTATTTT. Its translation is CASSRSGGAHHTQYF.

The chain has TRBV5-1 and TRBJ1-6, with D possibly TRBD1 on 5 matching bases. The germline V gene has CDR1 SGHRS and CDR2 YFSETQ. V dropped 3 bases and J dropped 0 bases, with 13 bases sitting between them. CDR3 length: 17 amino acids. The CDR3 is CASSWGTVSSYNSPLHF. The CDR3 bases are TGCGCCAGCAGCTGGGGCACCGTGAGCTCCTATAATTCACCCCTCCACTTT.

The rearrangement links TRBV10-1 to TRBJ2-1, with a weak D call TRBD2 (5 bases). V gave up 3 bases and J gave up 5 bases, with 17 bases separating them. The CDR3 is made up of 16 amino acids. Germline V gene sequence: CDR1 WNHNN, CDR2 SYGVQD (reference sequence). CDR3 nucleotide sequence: TGCGCCAGCAGTGAAATTTCGGCGGGTTCACACAATGAGCAGTTCTTC. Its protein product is CASSEISAGSHNEQFF.

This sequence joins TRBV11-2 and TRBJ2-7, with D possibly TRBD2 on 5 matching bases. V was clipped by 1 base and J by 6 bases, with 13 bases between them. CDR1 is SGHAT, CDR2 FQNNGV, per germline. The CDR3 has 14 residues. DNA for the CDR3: TGTGCCAGCAGCTTAGGAGGGTTCGGTGGCGAGCAGTACTTC. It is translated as CASSLGGFGGEQYF.

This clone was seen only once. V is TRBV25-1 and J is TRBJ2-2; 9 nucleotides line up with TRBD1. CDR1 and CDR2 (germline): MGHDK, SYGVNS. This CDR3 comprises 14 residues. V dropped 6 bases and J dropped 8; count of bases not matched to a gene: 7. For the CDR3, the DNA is TGTGCCAGCAGCGGGACAGGGTTATCTGGGGAGCTGTTTTTT. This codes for CASSGTGLSGELFF.

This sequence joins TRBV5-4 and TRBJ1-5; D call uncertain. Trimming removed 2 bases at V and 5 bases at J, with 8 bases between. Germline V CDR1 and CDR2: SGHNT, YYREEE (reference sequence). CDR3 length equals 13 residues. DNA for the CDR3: TGTGCCAGCAGCTTAGGAGCTGATCAGCCCCAGCATTTT. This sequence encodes CASSLGADQPQHF.

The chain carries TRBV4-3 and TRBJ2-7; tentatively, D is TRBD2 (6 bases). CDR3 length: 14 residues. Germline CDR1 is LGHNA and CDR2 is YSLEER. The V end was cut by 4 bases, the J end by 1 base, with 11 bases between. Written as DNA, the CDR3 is TGCGCCAGCAGCCTATCCGGGGGTTCCTACGAGCAGTACTTC. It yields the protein CASSLSGGSYEQYF.

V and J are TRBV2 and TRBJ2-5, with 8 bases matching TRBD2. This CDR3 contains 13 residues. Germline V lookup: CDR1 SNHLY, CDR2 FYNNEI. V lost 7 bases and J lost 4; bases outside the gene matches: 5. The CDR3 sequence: CASNYGGAETQYF. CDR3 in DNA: TGTGCCAGCAATTACGGGGGGGCAGAGACCCAGTACTTC.

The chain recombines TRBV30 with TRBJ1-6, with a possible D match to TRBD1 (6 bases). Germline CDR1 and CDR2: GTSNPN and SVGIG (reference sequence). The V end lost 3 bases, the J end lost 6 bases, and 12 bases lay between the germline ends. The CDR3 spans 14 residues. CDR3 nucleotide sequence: TGTGCCTGGAGGGTCCAGGGGTTTAATTCACCCCTCCACTTT. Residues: CAWRVQGFNSPLHF.

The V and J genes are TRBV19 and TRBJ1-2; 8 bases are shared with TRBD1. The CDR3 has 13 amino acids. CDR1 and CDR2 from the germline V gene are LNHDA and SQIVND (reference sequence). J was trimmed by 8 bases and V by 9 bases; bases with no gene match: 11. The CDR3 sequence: CASWDRKGRGYTF. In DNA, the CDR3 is TGTGCCAGCTGGGACAGGAAGGGACGGGGCTACACCTTC.